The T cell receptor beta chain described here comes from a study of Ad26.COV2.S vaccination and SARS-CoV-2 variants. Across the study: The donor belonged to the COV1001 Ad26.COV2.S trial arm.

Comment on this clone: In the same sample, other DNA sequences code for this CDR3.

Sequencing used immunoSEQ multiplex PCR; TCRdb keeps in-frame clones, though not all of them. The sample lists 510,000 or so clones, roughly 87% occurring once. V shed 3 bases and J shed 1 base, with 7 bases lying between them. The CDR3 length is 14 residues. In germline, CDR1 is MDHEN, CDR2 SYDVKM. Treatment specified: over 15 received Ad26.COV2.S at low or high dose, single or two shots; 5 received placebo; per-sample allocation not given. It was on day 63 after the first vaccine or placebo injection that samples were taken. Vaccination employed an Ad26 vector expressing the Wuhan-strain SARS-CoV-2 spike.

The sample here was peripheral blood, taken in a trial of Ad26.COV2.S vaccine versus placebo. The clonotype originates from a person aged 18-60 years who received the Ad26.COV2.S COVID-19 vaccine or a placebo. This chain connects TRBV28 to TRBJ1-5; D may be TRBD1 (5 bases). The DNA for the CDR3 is TGTGCCAGCAGTTTCTCAGGGAGCAATCAGCCCCAGCATTTT. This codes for CASSFSGSNQPQHF. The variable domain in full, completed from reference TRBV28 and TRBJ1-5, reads DVKVTQSSRYLVKRTGEKVFLECVQDMDHENMFWYRQDPGLGLRLIYFSYDVKMKEKGDIPEGYSVSREKKERFSLILESASTNQTSMYLCASSFSGSNQPQHFGDGTRLSIL.